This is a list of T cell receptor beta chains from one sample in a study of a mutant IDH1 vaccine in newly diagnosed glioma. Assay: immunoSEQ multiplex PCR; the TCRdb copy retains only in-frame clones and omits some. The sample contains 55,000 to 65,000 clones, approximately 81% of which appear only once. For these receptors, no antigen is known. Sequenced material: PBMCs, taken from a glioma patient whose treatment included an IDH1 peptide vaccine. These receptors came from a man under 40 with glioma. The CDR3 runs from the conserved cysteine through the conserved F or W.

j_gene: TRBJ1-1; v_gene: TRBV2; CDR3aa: CASIRGRDTEAFF
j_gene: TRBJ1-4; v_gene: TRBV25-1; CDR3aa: CASSEGMSTNEKLFF
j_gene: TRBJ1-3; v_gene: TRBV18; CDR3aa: CASDRAGNTIYF
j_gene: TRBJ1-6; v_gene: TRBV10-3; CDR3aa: CAISESGILDNSPLHF
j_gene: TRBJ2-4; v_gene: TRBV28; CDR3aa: CASRKVLAKNIQYF
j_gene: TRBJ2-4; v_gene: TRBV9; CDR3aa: CASSRTGTGAKNIQYF
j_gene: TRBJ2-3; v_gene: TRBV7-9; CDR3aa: CASRAVSDTQYF
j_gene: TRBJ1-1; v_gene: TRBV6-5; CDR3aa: CASQGAGDTEAFF
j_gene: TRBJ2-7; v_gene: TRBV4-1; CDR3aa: CASSHRDRGGYEQYF
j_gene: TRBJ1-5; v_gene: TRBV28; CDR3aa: CASSPTGYNQPQHF
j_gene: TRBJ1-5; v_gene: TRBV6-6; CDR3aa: CASSYGGYTPQHF
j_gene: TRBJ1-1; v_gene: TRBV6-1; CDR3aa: CASSDLQIEAFF
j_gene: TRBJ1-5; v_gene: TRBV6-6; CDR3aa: CASSRWTGVSNQPQHF
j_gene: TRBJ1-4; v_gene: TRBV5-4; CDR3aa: CASRREPTNEKLFF
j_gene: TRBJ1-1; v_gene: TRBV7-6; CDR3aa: CASSLTPGLMNTEAFF
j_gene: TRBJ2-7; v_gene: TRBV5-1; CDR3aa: CASSFQGQGLNYEQYF
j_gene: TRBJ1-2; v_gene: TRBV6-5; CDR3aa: CASWTSLDYGYTF
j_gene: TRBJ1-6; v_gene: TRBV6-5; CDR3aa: CASSYSGQGIQPLHF
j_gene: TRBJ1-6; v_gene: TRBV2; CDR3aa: CASSENRGNSPLHF
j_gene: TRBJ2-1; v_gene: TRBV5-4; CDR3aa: CASSLDGSGGVNEQFF
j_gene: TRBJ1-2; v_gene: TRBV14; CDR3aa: CASSQVGLSGINYGYTF
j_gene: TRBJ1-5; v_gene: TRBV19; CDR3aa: CASSIHYPGILTYSNQPQHF
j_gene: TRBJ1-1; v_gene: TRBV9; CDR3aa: CASSKTVNTEAFF
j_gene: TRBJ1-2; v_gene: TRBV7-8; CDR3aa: CASSLAGGQAYGYTF
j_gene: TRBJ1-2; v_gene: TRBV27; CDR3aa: CASFDYRGGAGYTF
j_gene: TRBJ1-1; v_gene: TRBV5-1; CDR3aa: CASSLGKNTEAFF
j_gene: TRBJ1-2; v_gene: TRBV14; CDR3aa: CASSQANQGVYGYTF
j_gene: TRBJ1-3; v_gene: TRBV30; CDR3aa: CAWSAGNTIYF
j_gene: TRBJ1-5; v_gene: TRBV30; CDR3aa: CAWSFRDSFSNQPQHF
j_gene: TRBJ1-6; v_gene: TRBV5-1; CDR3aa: CASSLAEGGASPLHF
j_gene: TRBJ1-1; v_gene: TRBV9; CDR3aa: CASSRQGAEAFF
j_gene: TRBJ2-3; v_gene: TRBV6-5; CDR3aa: CASSPDSDTQYF
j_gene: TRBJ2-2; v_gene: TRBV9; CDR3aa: CASSVGNRANGELFF
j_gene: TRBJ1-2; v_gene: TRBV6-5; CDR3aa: CASSTQGGIYGYTF
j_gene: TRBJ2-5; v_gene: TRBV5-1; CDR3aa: CASSLGYAQETQYF
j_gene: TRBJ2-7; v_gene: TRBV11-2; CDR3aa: CASSLRSGGASEQYF
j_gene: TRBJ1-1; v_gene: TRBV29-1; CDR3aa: CSVEGRYVAEAFF
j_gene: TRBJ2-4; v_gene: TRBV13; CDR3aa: CASSSLAKNIQYF
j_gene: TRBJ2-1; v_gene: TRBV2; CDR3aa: CASSDRLAYNEQFF
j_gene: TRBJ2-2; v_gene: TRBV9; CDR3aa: CASSGVAPKSGELFF
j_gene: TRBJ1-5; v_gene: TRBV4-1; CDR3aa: CASSQETGAYQPQHF